These T cell receptor beta chains were read from a single sample in a study of vaccination effects on CD4 cells after COVID-19. Measured with immunoSEQ multiplex PCR; TCRdb has only the in-frame clones, and not every one. The sample includes roughly 41,000 clones, 60% to 80% seen only once; the top ten take 15%. These receptors have no known antigen. The source was CD4+ T cells from PBMCs cultured with HCoV-OC43 spike peptides, collected before COVID-19 vaccination. The receptors originated from a human donor who received a COVID-19 vaccine. Both conserved end residues are part of each CDR3. Fields, in order: clone size, D gene, V gene, J gene, CDR3 protein, CDR3 DNA. The D gene is left open where the match is weak. The size field is filled for only some rows; it gives once, few, many or a size class.

>.|.|TRBV7-8|TRBJ2-2
CASSGSFGQNGELFF
TGTGCCAGCAGCGGCAGCTTCGGACAGAACGGGGAGCTGTTTTTT
>.|.|TRBV11-2|TRBJ1-1
CASSRGGPNTEAFF
TGTGCCAGCAGCAGAGGCGGGCCGAACACTGAAGCTTTCTTT
>.|.|TRBV6-5|TRBJ1-5
CASSYSGGDNQPQHF
TGTGCCAGCAGTTACTCGGGAGGGGACAATCAGCCCCAGCATTTT
>few|TRBD1|TRBV5-1|TRBJ2-3
CASSLVRGQGAGDTQYF
TGCGCCAGCAGCTTAGTTCGAGGACAGGGGGCAGGAGATACGCAGTATTTT
>few|TRBD1|TRBV7-9|TRBJ1-5
CASSITGTGNVDQPQHF
TGTGCCAGCAGCATAACCGGGACAGGGAACGTCGATCAGCCCCAGCATTTT
>.|TRBD2|TRBV11-2|TRBJ2-7
CASSFYSGHYYEQYF
TGTGCCAGCAGCTTTTATAGCGGGCATTACTACGAGCAGTACTTC
>.|.|TRBV7-9|TRBJ2-6
CASSSTQGANVLTF
TGTGCCAGCAGTTCAACTCAGGGGGCCAACGTCCTGACTTTC
>.|TRBD2|TRBV6-5|TRBJ2-7
CASSSGGGARAYEQYF
TGTGCCAGCAGTTCCGGCGGGGGGGCGCGGGCCTACGAGCAGTACTTC
>.|TRBD1|TRBV6-5|TRBJ1-2
CASTRTGGNYGYTF
TGTGCCAGCACCAGGACAGGGGGGAACTATGGCTACACCTTC
>.|.|TRBV3-1/TRBV3-2|TRBJ1-1
CASSQDSFWILTPFF
TGTGCCAGCAGCCAAGATTCCTTTTGGATCCTAACCCCTTTCTTT
>.|TRBD2|TRBV10-3|TRBJ2-7
CAISDQTSGSSYEQYF
TGTGCCATCAGTGACCAGACTAGCGGGAGCTCATACGAGCAGTACTTC
>few|TRBD1|TRBV5-1|TRBJ1-3
CASRNGTASGNTIYF
TGCGCCAGCAGAAACGGGACAGCCTCTGGAAACACCATATATTTT
>few|.|TRBV6-5|TRBJ1-3
CASRPQGSGHTIYF
TGTGCCAGCAGGCCCCAGGGCTCCGGCCACACCATATATTTT
>few|.|TRBV12-3/TRBV12-4|TRBJ2-2
CASSLKAGELFF
TGTGCCAGCAGTTTGAAGGCCGGGGAGCTGTTTTTT
>.|.|TRBV2|TRBJ2-7
CASSESFYEQYF
TGTGCCAGCAGTGAGTCTTTTTACGAGCAGTACTTC
>.|TRBD1|TRBV6-5|TRBJ2-1
CASSTRRGLNNEQFF
TGTGCCAGCAGTACGCGCAGGGGGCTAAACAATGAGCAGTTCTTC
>once|TRBD1|TRBV10-1|TRBJ1-1
CASSRGQGTLEAFF
TGCGCCAGCAGCCGTGGACAGGGGACCCTTGAAGCTTTCTTT
>.|TRBD1|TRBV7-2|TRBJ2-7
CASSSQGVSYEQYF
TGTGCCAGCAGCTCACAGGGGGTTTCCTACGAGCAGTACTTC
>.|.|TRBV6-5|TRBJ1-2
CASSYTGSPNGYTF
TGTGCCAGCAGTTACACCGGCAGCCCAAATGGCTACACCTTC
>.|TRBD2|TRBV11-2|TRBJ2-7
CASSILAGVYEQYF
TGTGCCAGCAGCATACTAGCGGGGGTCTACGAGCAGTACTTC
>once|.|TRBV12-3/TRBV12-4|TRBJ1-3
CASSGRAGNTIYF
TGTGCCAGCAGCGGACGGGCTGGAAACACCATATATTTT
>.|.|TRBV19|TRBJ1-2
CASSIDLWGRNYGYTF
TGTGCCAGTAGTATAGATCTATGGGGGAGAAACTATGGCTACACCTTC
>.|TRBD1|TRBV19|TRBJ2-1
CASSSGITGTGGIF
TGTGCCAGTAGTAGTGGGATAACCGGGACAGGGGGCATCTTC
>.|.|TRBV4-1|TRBJ2-3
CASSQVGLRSTDTQYF
TGCGCCAGCAGCCAAGTGGGATTAAGGAGCACAGATACGCAGTATTTT
>.|TRBD1|TRBV19|TRBJ2-7
CASSTQYDRVGQYF
TGTGCCAGTAGTACCCAATACGACAGGGTCGGGCAGTACTTC
>few|.|TRBV6-1|TRBJ1-5
CASSEYGWGSGPQHF
TGTGCCAGCAGTGAATATGGTTGGGGCTCGGGGCCCCAGCATTTT
>.|.|TRBV2|TRBJ2-5
CASRAGLAEETQYF
TGTGCCAGCAGAGCCGGGCTAGCCGAAGAGACCCAGTACTTC
>.|TRBD1|TRBV6-5|TRBJ1-1
CASSSSGTGITEAFF
TGTGCCAGCAGTTCCTCCGGGACAGGGATCACTGAAGCTTTCTTT
>many|.|TRBV6-4|TRBJ2-2
CASSEEDTGELFF
TGTGCCAGCAGTGAAGAGGACACCGGGGAGCTGTTTTTT
>few|TRBD1|TRBV6-1|TRBJ2-7
CASSEAEGTGDEQYF
TGTGCCAGCAGTGAAGCCGAGGGAACAGGGGACGAGCAGTACTTC
>.|TRBD1|TRBV4-2|TRBJ2-1
CASSQGDRGGNEQFF
TGTGCCAGCAGCCAAGGGGACAGGGGTGGCAATGAGCAGTTCTTC
>.|.|TRBV29-1|TRBJ2-2
CSVVVGASGELFF
TGCAGCGTTGTCGTAGGGGCATCCGGGGAGCTGTTTTTT
>.|TRBD1|TRBV29-1|TRBJ2-1
CSVPKTGTGVWNEQFF
TGCAGCGTTCCAAAAACCGGGACAGGGGTTTGGAATGAGCAGTTCTTC
>once|TRBD2|TRBV6-4|TRBJ2-3
CASSDSSGGADTQYF
TGTGCCAGCAGTGACTCGAGCGGGGGGGCAGATACGCAGTATTTT
>.|TRBD1|TRBV29-1|TRBJ1-1
CSVVAGGGTEAFF
TGCAGCGTTGTTGCAGGGGGAGGGACTGAAGCTTTCTTT
>.|TRBD1|TRBV5-1|TRBJ2-1
CASSLGGQGAAYNEQFF
TGCGCCAGCAGCTTGGGAGGACAGGGGGCAGCCTACAATGAGCAGTTCTTC
>.|.|TRBV4-1|TRBJ1-2
CASGTGQNYGYTF
TGCGCCAGTGGAACAGGACAGAACTATGGCTACACCTTC
>.|TRBD2|TRBV4-2|TRBJ2-1
CASSHGSSGGNEQFF
TGTGCCAGCAGCCATGGCTCTAGCGGGGGGAATGAGCAGTTCTTC
>.|.|TRBV5-8|TRBJ1-1
CASSLTANTEAFF
TGTGCCAGCAGCTTGACGGCGAACACTGAAGCTTTCTTT
>few|TRBD1|TRBV24-1|TRBJ1-5
CATSRAGGEPQHF
TGTGCCACCAGTAGGGCAGGGGGTGAGCCCCAGCATTTT